The rows below give T cell receptor beta chains drawn from one sample of a study of cytomegalovirus exposure and HLA in healthy donors. Data came from immunoSEQ multiplex PCR; TCRdb stores just in-frame clones and leaves some out. The sample table sets out around 100,000 clones. The specimen was PBMCs. The receptors were sampled from a man aged 45-65 years in good health and CMV-seronegative. The CDR3 runs from the conserved cysteine through the conserved F or W. A D gene is named only where the DNA matches it firmly.

cdr3_length: 16
d_call: -
j_call: TRBJ2-7
v_call: TRBV10-3
cdr3_aa: CAISSTGPSGAYEQYF

cdr3_length: 13
d_call: -
j_call: TRBJ1-1
v_call: TRBV19
cdr3_aa: CASSTHQQAEAFF

cdr3_length: 13
d_call: -
j_call: TRBJ2-5
v_call: TRBV4-2
cdr3_aa: CASSQGTEETQYF

cdr3_length: 15
d_call: TRBD2
j_call: TRBJ2-3
v_call: TRBV6-1
cdr3_aa: CASSLEASGGAAQYF

cdr3_length: 16
d_call: -
j_call: TRBJ1-3
v_call: TRBV7-2
cdr3_aa: CASSLGPAGTGNTIYF

cdr3_length: 13
d_call: -
j_call: TRBJ2-3
v_call: TRBV6-1
cdr3_aa: CASSETGRNTQYF

cdr3_length: 15
d_call: TRBD1
j_call: TRBJ1-2
v_call: TRBV19
cdr3_aa: CASSIGDRGRGGYTF

cdr3_length: 13
d_call: -
j_call: TRBJ2-1
v_call: TRBV9
cdr3_aa: CASSVARYNEQFF

cdr3_length: 14
d_call: -
j_call: TRBJ2-1
v_call: TRBV4-3
cdr3_aa: CASSQDWGGNGQFF

cdr3_length: 13
d_call: -
j_call: TRBJ2-1
v_call: TRBV7-3
cdr3_aa: CASSIDRYNEQFF

cdr3_length: 13
d_call: -
j_call: TRBJ2-7
v_call: TRBV5-1
cdr3_aa: CASSITLGGEQYF

cdr3_length: 16
d_call: TRBD1
j_call: TRBJ2-4
v_call: TRBV14
cdr3_aa: CASSQGLGQGEDIQYF

cdr3_length: 17
d_call: TRBD2
j_call: TRBJ2-1
v_call: TRBV11-3
cdr3_aa: CASSSRTSGRAGDEQFF

cdr3_length: 18
d_call: TRBD2
j_call: TRBJ2-5
v_call: TRBV9
cdr3_aa: CASSVGLAGVGAQETQYF

cdr3_length: 15
d_call: TRBD1
j_call: TRBJ2-3
v_call: TRBV7-9
cdr3_aa: CASSGRGLGTDTQYF

cdr3_length: 16
d_call: TRBD1
j_call: TRBJ1-1
v_call: TRBV5-4
cdr3_aa: CASSKGQGLMNTEAFF

cdr3_length: 14
d_call: -
j_call: TRBJ2-7
v_call: TRBV18
cdr3_aa: CASSPPVRYYEQYF

cdr3_length: 16
d_call: -
j_call: TRBJ1-5
v_call: TRBV6-1
cdr3_aa: CASSEGGGVGNQPQHF

cdr3_length: 14
d_call: TRBD1
j_call: TRBJ2-7
v_call: TRBV7-2
cdr3_aa: CASSLGGQVWEQYF

cdr3_length: 17
d_call: TRBD2
j_call: TRBJ2-7
v_call: TRBV4-3
cdr3_aa: CASSQVTNQRGSYEQYF

cdr3_length: 14
d_call: -
j_call: TRBJ1-2
v_call: TRBV28
cdr3_aa: CASNMGGLRGGYTF

cdr3_length: 16
d_call: -
j_call: TRBJ2-7
v_call: TRBV18
cdr3_aa: CASSPLGLAWGDEQYF

cdr3_length: 13
d_call: -
j_call: TRBJ2-2
v_call: TRBV7-2
cdr3_aa: CASSFSKTGELFF

cdr3_length: 13
d_call: TRBD1
j_call: TRBJ1-1
v_call: TRBV27
cdr3_aa: CASKTGLNTEAFF

cdr3_length: 12
d_call: -
j_call: TRBJ2-7
v_call: TRBV6-5
cdr3_aa: CASRRTAYEQYF

cdr3_length: 16
d_call: -
j_call: TRBJ1-2
v_call: TRBV28
cdr3_aa: CASSGAGALTWYGYTF